A single sample gave rise to the 15 T cell receptor beta chains below, sequenced in a study of blood T cells in healthy people across ages. A second about 7 to 11 cycle PCR used barcoded and J-beta primers. TCRdb redid the calling of the 5' RACE reads with MiXCR, one entry per CDR3 protein. The sample includes fewer than 900,000 distinct CDR3 sequences, 35% to 45% of them seen just once. The specimen was blood. Source of these receptors: a woman aged 55-75 years in good health.

This clonotype was found a few times. The rearrangement joins TRBV7-9 to TRBJ2-7, with 9 bases identical to TRBD1. The ends lost 5 bases at V and 5 bases at J; junction bases unmatched: 10. The CDR3 covers 15 residues. Per germline, CDR1 SEHNR and CDR2 FQNEAQ (reference sequence). CDR3 sequence: CASSRARDRADEQYF. The CDR3 coding sequence is TGTGCCAGCAGCCGCGCCCGGGACAGGGCCGACGAGCAGTACTTC.

This clonotype appeared a few times. This chain uses TRBV10-3 with TRBJ2-2; 7 bases agree with TRBD1. The V segment lost 7 bases and the J segment 5 bases; nucleotides outside the gene matches: 13. The germline V gene has CDR1 ENHRY and CDR2 SYGVKD. The CDR3 contains 16 residues. Written as DNA, the CDR3 is TGTGCCATCAATGGATCCGGGACAGTTGAGACCGGGGAGCTGTTTTTT. This gives the protein CAINGSGTVETGELFF.

For this clonotype: A much larger clonotype is one base distant, so this may be a read error. The V gene is TRBV5-1, the J gene TRBJ2-5; TRBD2 matches 11 bases. This CDR3 has 15 amino acids. Trimming cost V 0 bases and J 11 bases; bases outside gene matches: 9. The germline CDR1 and CDR2 sequences are SGHRS and YFSETQ. The CDR3 nucleotides are TGCGCCAGCAGCTTGGAACTAGCGGGAGTCGATGAGCAGTACTTC. Protein sequence: CASSLELAGVDEQYF. Filled out from reference TRBV5-1 and TRBJ2-5, the complete variable domain reads KAGVTQTPRYLIKTRGQQVTLSCSPISGHRSVSWYQQTPGQGLQFLFEYFSETQRNKGNFPGRFSGRQFSNSRSEMNVSTLELGDSALYLCASSLELAGVDEQYFGPGTRLLVL.

This clonotype has more than one count but fewer than ten. J is TRBJ2-3 and V is TRBV24-1, with a weak D call TRBD2 (6 bases). Germline V gives CDR1 KGHDR, CDR2 SFDVKD. Trimming took off 2 bases at V and 2 bases at J, with 10 bases between the two ends. The CDR3 sequence is 15 residues long. The CDR3 here is CATSDSRRDTDTQYF. The DNA of the CDR3 is TGTGCCACCAGTGATTCGAGGAGGGACACAGATACGCAGTATTTT.

CDR3 loop: CASSLEPSSPSGNTIYF. The DNA of the CDR3 is TGCGCCAGCAGCTTGGAGCCCAGCAGCCCCTCTGGAAACACCATATATTTT. The chain joins TRBV5-1 to TRBJ1-3; no firm D call. Trimming cost V 0 bases and J 0 bases, with 13 bases left between them. Germline V gene sequence: CDR1 SGHRS, CDR2 YFSETQ. The CDR3 sequence is 17 residues long.

This clonotype was seen ten or more times. The gene calls are TRBV29-1 and TRBJ2-5; D remains unclear. V was pared by 7 bases and J by 5 bases, with 8 bases between. This CDR3 comprises 10 residues. In germline, CDR1 is SQVTM, CDR2 ANQGSEA. CDR3 bases: TGCAGCGCTGCGTGGGAGACCCAGTACTTC. Its translation is CSAAWETQYF. The whole variable domain, remainder taken from reference TRBV29-1 and TRBJ2-5, is SAVISQKPSRDICQRGTSLTIQCQVDSQVTMMFWYRQQPGQSLTLIATANQGSEATYESGFVIDKFPISRPNLTFSTLTVSNMSPEDSSIYLCSAAWETQYFGPGTRLLVL.

The chain joins TRBV20-1 to TRBJ1-2, with unresolved D. Trimming shortened V by 3 bases and J by 3 bases, and 29 bases separated the two germline ends. The germline V gene encodes CDR1 DFQATT and CDR2 SNEGSKA (reference sequence). This CDR3 is built from 19 residues. In DNA, the CDR3 is TGCAGTGCTAGTTTACCATTCTTATTGGGCGACCTTCCTTACTATGGCTACACCTTC. As protein: CSASLPFLLGDLPYYGYTF.

This clonotype has a count of ten or more. The chain recombines TRBV12-3 or TRBV12-4 with TRBJ2-7; D gene unclear. The V gene lost 3 bases and the J gene lost 2 bases, with 8 bases spanning the gap. This CDR3 has 13 amino acids. Here the CDR3 reads CASSFRRAYEQYF. CDR3 DNA sequence: TGTGCCAGCAGTTTTAGGAGAGCCTACGAGCAGTACTTC.

This clonotype was seen only once. The chain joins TRBV30 to TRBJ2-2, with D possibly matching TRBD1 (5 bases). The CDR3 covers 13 residues. V dropped 3 bases and J dropped 3 bases, with 8 bases sitting between them. In germline, CDR1 is GTSNPN, CDR2 SVGIG (reference sequence). The CDR3 spells CAWRKGYTGELFF. The CDR3 DNA sequence: TGTGCCTGGAGGAAGGGGTACACCGGGGAGCTGTTTTTT.

J is TRBJ2-7 and V is TRBV18; 8 bases match TRBD1. The J segment lost 2 bases and the V segment lost 6 bases, leaving 6 bases of the junction unmatched. The CDR3 consists of 14 residues. Germline V lookup: CDR1 KGHSH, CDR2 LQKENI. The CDR3, as DNA: TGTGCCAGCTCCATCAGGGGGCCCCCCTACGAGCAGTACTTC. Protein: CASSIRGPPYEQYF.

Only a few counts were recorded for this clonotype. This chain joins TRBV20-1 and TRBJ2-3; no reliable D call. The CDR3 has 15 residues. V was cut by 0 bases and J by 5 bases, with 15 bases left in between. CDR1 is DFQATT and CDR2 is SNEGSKA in the germline V gene (reference sequence). The DNA of the CDR3 is TGCAGTGCTAGAGATCTGACCAGGAATGGAGATACGCAGTATTTT. The encoded protein is CSARDLTRNGDTQYF.

The rearrangement joins TRBV6-2 or TRBV6-3 to TRBJ2-7; possibly TRBD1 for D (5 bases). The CDR3 spans 15 residues. V dropped 4 bases and J dropped 1 base, with 14 bases sitting between them. Germline CDR1 MNHEY, CDR2 SVGEGT. CDR3 DNA: TGTGCCAGCAGTTCCCTGAAGACAGCATCCTACGAGCAGTACTTC. Translated: CASSSLKTASYEQYF.

In this sample, this clonotype turned up once. The gene calls are TRBV5-1 and TRBJ2-6; weak D call: TRBD2 (6 bases). The CDR3 runs to 15 residues. V was trimmed by 9 bases and J by 4 bases, leaving 17 bases between them. Germline V gene lookup returns CDR1 SGHRS and CDR2 YFSETQ. In DNA form, the CDR3 reads TGCGCCACCCAACCCGGGGGTGCCGGGGCCAACGTCCTGACTTTC. The encoded protein is CATQPGGAGANVLTF.

The V and J genes are TRBV20-1 and TRBJ1-4; D is unresolved. Trimming stripped 8 bases from V and 10 bases from J, with 20 bases between. CDR1 is DFQATT and CDR2 is SNEGSKA in the germline V gene (reference sequence). The CDR3 consists of 13 residues. Here the CDR3 reads CSSPWGEVGKLFF. In DNA form, the CDR3 reads TGCAGTTCCCCCTGGGGTGAGGTTGGAAAACTGTTTTTT.

The chain uses TRBV12-3 or TRBV12-4 and TRBJ1-2, with TRBD1 as a possible D gene (6 bases). This CDR3 contains 14 residues. V lost 5 bases to trimming and J lost 9 bases, with 19 bases between them. The CDR3 DNA reads as TGTGCCAGCAGTGCAGGGGTTTCCCAGGGTCGCTACACCTTC. Translated: CASSAGVSQGRYTF.